This T cell receptor beta chain derives from a study of cytomegalovirus exposure and HLA in healthy donors. Study outcomes and limitations: A missense variant in DCLRE1C was later tied to TCR beta V- and J-gene trimming. Per a prior analysis, the majority of TCR beta V segments were productive roughly 87% or roughly 30% of the time. Diagnosis of cytomegalovirus status made by the classifier reportedly showed high specificity and sensitivity.

Use of 60 Vbeta and 13 Jbeta primers characterized the PCR. The protocol was immunoSEQ multiplex PCR, while the TCRdb copy is restricted to in-frame clones and leaves out a portion. The sample has about 140,000 clones; about three quarters are singletons. Concerning this clone: No antigen is known for it.

The germline gives CDR1 SGHVS, CDR2 FNYEAQ. V was pared by 5 bases and J by 3 bases, with 11 bases between. The CDR3 has 14 amino acids. The chain carries TRBV7-6 and TRBJ2-1; perhaps TRBD2 as D (5 bases). This TCR derives from a human donor in good health. Sequenced material: PBMCs. The CDR3 spells CASSPNRDYNEQFF. CDR3 in DNA: TGTGCCAGCAGCCCTAATCGGGACTACAATGAGCAGTTCTTC.